Each of the 2 T cell receptor beta chains below was sequenced from the same sample in a study of T cell responses to AZD1222 COVID-19 vaccine. Some clones are missing from TCRdb's copy, which holds only in-frame ones; the method was immunoSEQ multiplex PCR. This sample has 95,000 to 110,000 clones, with over 75% found just once. The material sequenced was peripheral blood, taken on day 0 of AZD1222 vaccination. All receptors come from an adult in good health.

The chain uses TRBV27 and TRBJ2-1, with D perhaps matching TRBD1 (6 bases). Germline V CDR1 and CDR2: MNHEY, SMNVEV (reference sequence). Trimming pared 6 bases from V and 1 base from J, leaving 10 bases between. The CDR3 is made up of 14 amino acids. CDR3 coding DNA: TGTGCCAGCAGGGGGACATCGTCCTACAATGAGCAGTTCTTC. It is translated as CASRGTSSYNEQFF.

In its sample, this clone was seen once. This chain joins TRBV2 and TRBJ1-4, with D perhaps TRBD1 (5 bases). CDR3 length: 17 residues. V gave up 0 bases and J gave up 5 bases, with 16 bases separating them. Germline V gene lookup returns CDR1 SNHLY and CDR2 FYNNEI. CDR3 nucleotide sequence: TGTGCCAGCAGTGAAGCTCGGCCGGGGACGAGAAATGAAAAACTGTTTTTT. This codes for CASSEARPGTRNEKLFF.